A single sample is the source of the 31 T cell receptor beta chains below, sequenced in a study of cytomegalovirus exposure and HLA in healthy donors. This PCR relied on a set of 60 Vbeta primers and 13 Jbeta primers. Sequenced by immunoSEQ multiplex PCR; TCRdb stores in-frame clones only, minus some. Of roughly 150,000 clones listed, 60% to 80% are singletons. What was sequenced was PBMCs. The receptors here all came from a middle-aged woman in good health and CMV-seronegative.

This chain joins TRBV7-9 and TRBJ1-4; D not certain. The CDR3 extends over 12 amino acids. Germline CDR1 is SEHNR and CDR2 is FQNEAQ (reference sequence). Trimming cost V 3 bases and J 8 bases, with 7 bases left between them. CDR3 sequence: CASSFYAEKLFF. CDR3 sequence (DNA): TGTGCCAGCAGCTTCTACGCGGAAAAACTGTTTTTT.

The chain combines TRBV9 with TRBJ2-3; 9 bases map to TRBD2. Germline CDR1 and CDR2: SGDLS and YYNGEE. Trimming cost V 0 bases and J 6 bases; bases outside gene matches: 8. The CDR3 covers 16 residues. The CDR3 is CASSVGQRGDRDTQYF. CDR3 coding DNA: TGTGCCAGCAGCGTAGGCCAGCGGGGGGACCGGGATACGCAGTATTTT.

The CDR3 is CATSRDLIQGYEQYF. DNA for the CDR3: TGTGCCACCAGCAGGGACCTCATTCAGGGGTACGAGCAGTACTTC. The chain has TRBV15 and TRBJ2-7, with D possibly matching TRBD1 (6 bases). The CDR3 is 15 residues long. Deletions cut 3 bases from V and 4 bases from J, with 16 bases between. CDR1 and CDR2 from the germline V gene are LNHNV and YYDKDF (reference sequence).

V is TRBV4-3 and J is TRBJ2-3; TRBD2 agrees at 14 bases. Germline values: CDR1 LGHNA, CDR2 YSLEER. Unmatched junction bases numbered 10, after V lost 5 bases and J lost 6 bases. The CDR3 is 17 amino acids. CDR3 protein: CASSDRRLAGGLDTQYF. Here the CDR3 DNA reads TGCGCCAGCAGCGACCGACGACTAGCGGGGGGGCTGGATACGCAGTATTTT.

This CDR3 is CASSRSGEQYF. The CDR3 DNA follows: TGTGCCAGCAGCCGAAGTGGGGAGCAGTACTTC. This rearrangement joins TRBV5-4 to TRBJ2-5, with a weak D call TRBD2 (5 bases). Germline values: CDR1 SGHNT, CDR2 YYREEE (reference sequence). The CDR3 is 11 amino acids. V lost 4 bases, J lost 11 bases, and 12 bases lay in between.

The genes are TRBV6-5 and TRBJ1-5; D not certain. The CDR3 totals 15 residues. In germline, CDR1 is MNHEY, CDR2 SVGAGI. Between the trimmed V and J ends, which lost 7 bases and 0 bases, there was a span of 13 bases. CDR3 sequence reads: CASKGDGNSNQPQHF. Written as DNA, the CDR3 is TGTGCCAGCAAGGGAGACGGCAATAGCAATCAGCCCCAGCATTTT.

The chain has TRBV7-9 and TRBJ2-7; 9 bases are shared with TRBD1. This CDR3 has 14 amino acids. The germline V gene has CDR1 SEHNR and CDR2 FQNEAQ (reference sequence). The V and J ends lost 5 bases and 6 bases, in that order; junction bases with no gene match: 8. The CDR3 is CASSHRDRAGEQYF. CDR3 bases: TGTGCCAGCAGCCACCGGGACAGGGCAGGCGAGCAGTACTTC.

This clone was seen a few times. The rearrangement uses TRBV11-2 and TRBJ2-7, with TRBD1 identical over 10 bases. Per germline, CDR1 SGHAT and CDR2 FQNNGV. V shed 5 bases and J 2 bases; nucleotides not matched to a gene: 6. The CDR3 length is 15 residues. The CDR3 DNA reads TGTGCCAGCAGCCGCGACAGGGGGCCCACCTACGAGCAGTACTTC. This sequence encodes CASSRDRGPTYEQYF.

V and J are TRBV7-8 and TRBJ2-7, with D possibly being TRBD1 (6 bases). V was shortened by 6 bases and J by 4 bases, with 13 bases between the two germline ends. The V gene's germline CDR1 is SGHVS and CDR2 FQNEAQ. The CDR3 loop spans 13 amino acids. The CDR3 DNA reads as TGTGCCAGCAGTCTGGACAGATCATACGAGCAGTACTTC. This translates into CASSLDRSYEQYF. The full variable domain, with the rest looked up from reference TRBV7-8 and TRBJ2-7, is GAGVSQSPRYKVAKRGQDVALRCDPISGHVSLFWYQQALGQGPEFLTYFQNEAQLDKSGLPSDRFFAERPEGSVSTLKIQRTQQEDSAVYLCASSLDRSYEQYFGPGTRLTVT.

The CDR3 here is CASSLVGALMETQYF. The CDR3 DNA follows: TGTGCCAGCAGCTTGGTTGGGGCCTTAATGGAGACCCAGTACTTC. The chain carries TRBV5-6 and TRBJ2-5; weak D call: TRBD1 (5 bases). The CDR3 runs 15 residues. Trimming removed 0 bases from V and 5 bases from J, with 14 bases in between. Germline CDR1 reads SGHDT; CDR2 reads YYEEEE.

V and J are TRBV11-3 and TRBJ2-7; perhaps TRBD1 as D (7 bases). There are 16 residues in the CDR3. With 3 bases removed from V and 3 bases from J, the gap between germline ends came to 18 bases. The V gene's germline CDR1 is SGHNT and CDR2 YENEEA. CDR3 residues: CASSLAGWTGDYEQYF. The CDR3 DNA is TGTGCCAGCAGCTTGGCGGGATGGACAGGAGACTACGAGCAGTACTTC.

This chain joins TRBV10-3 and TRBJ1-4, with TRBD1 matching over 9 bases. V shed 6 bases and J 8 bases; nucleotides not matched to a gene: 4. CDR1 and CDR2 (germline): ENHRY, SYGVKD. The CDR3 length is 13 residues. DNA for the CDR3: TGTGCCATCAGGGGACAGGGTTCCGAAAAACTGTTTTTT. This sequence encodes CAIRGQGSEKLFF.

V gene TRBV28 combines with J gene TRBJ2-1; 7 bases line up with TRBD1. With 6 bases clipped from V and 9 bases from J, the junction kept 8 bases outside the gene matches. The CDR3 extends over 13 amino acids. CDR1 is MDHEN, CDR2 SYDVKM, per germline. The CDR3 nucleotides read TGTGCCAGCAGCCAAGACAGGGATAGTGAGCAGTTCTTC. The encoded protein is CASSQDRDSEQFF.

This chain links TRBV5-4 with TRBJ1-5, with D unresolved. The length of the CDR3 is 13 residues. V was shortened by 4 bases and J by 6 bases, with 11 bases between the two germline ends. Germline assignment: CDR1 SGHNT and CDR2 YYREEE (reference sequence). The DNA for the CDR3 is TGTGCCAGCAGCCTCGATTCAGGTCAGCCCCAGCATTTT. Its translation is CASSLDSGQPQHF.

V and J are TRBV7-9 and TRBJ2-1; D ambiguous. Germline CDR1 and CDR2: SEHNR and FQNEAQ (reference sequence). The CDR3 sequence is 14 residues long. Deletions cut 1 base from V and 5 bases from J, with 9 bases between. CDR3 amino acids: CASSLGWRNNEQFF. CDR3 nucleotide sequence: TGTGCCAGCAGCTTAGGTTGGCGGAACAATGAGCAGTTCTTC.

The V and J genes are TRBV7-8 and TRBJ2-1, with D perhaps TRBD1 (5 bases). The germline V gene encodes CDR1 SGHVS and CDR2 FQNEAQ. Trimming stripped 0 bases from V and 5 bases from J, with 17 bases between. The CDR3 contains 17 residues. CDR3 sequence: CASSLAPAQGRDNEQFF. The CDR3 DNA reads TGTGCCAGCAGCTTAGCGCCCGCTCAGGGTAGGGACAATGAGCAGTTCTTC.

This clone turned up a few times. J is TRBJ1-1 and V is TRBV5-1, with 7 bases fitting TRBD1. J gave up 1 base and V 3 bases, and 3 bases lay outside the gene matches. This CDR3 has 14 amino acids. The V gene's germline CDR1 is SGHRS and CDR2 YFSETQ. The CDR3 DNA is TGCGCCAGCAGCTCCGGGACAGCGAACACTGAAGCTTTCTTT. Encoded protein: CASSSGTANTEAFF.

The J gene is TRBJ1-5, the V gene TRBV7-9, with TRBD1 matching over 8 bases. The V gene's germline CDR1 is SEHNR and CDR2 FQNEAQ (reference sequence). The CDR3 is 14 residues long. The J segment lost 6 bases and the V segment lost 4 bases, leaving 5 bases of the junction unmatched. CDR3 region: CASSSQGVRQPQHF. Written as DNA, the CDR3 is TGTGCCAGCAGCTCACAGGGGGTTCGTCAGCCCCAGCATTTT. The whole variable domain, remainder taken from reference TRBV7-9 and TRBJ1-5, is DTGVSQNPRHKITKRGQNVTFRCDPISEHNRLYWYRQTLGQGPEFLTYFQNEAQLEKSRLLSDRFSAERPKGSFSTLEIQRTEQGDSAMYLCASSSQGVRQPQHFGDGTRLSIL.

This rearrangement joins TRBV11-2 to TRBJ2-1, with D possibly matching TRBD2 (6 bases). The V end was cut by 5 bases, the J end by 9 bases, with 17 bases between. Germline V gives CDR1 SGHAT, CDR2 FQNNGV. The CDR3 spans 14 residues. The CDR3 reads CASSLGLSRGEQFF. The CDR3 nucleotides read TGTGCCAGCAGCCTGGGACTCTCACGCGGTGAGCAGTTCTTC.

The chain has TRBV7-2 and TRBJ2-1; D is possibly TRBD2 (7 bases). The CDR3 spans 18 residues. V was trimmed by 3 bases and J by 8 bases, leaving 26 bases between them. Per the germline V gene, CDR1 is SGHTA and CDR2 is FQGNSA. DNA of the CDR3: TGTGCCAGCAGCTTTAGTAGGGGGACTACACCCCTTTGGGATGAGCAGTTCTTC. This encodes CASSFSRGTTPLWDEQFF.

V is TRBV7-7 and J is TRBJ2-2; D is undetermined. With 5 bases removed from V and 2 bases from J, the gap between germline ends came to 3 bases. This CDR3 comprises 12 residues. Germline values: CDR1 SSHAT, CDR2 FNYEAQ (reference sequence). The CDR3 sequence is CASSPNTGELFF. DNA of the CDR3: TGTGCCAGCAGCCCAAACACCGGGGAGCTGTTTTTT.

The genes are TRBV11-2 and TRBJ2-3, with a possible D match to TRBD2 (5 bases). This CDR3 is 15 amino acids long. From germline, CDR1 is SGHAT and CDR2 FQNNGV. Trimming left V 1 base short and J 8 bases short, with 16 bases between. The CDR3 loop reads CASSLGRVGARTQYF. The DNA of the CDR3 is TGTGCCAGCAGCTTAGGACGGGTGGGAGCCCGTACGCAGTATTTT.

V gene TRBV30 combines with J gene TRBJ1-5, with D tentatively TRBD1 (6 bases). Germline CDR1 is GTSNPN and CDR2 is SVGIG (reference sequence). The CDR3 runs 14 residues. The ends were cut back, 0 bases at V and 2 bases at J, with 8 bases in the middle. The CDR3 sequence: CAWSVPGGNQPQHF. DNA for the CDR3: TGTGCCTGGAGTGTCCCAGGGGGCAATCAGCCCCAGCATTTT.

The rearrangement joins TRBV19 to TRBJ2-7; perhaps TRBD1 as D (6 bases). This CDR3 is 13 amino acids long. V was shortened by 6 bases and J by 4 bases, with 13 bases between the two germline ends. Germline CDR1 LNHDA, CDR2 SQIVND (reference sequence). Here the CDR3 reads CASSDTGLYEQYF. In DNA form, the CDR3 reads TGTGCCAGTAGCGATACAGGGTTATACGAGCAGTACTTC. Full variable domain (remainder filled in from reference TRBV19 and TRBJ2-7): DGGITQSPKYLFRKEGQNVTLSCEQNLNHDAMYWYRQDPGQGLRLIYYSQIVNDFQKGDIAEGYSVSREKKESFPLTVTSAQKNPTAFYLCASSDTGLYEQYFGPGTRLTVT.

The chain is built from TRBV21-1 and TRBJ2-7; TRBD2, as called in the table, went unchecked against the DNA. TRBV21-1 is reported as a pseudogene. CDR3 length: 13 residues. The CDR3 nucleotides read TGTGCCAGCAGCAAACTTAGCGGCTACGAGCAGTACTTC. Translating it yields CASSKLSGYEQYF.

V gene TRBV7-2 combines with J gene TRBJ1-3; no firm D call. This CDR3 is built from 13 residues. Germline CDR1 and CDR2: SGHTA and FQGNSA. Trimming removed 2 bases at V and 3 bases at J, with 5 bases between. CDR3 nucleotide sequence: TGTGCCAGCAGCTTATCGAGTGGAAACACCATATATTTT. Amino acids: CASSLSSGNTIYF.

CDR3 coding DNA: TGTGCCAGCGAAGCGGGGGGCGAGGAGACCCAGTACTTC. Protein: CASEAGGEETQYF. The chain joins TRBV28 to TRBJ2-5, with 9 bases identical to TRBD2. The V gene's germline CDR1 is MDHEN and CDR2 SYDVKM. The CDR3 is 13 amino acids. The V gene end was trimmed by 8 bases and the J gene end by 5 bases; junction bases not matched to a gene: 6.

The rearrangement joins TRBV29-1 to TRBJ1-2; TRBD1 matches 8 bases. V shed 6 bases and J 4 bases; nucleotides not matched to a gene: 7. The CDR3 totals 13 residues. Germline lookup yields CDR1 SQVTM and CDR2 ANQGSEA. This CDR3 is CSVGQGLSYGYTF. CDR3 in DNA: TGCAGCGTCGGACAGGGATTAAGCTATGGCTACACCTTC. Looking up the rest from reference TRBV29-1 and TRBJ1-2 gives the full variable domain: SAVISQKPSRDICQRGTSLTIQCQVDSQVTMMFWYRQQPGQSLTLIATANQGSEATYESGFVIDKFPISRPNLTFSTLTVSNMSPEDSSIYLCSVGQGLSYGYTFGSGTRLTVV.

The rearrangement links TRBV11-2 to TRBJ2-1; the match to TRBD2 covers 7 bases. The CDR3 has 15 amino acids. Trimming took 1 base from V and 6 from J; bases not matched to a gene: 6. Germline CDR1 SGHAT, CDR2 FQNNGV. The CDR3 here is CASSLGAGVFNEQFF. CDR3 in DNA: TGTGCCAGCAGCTTAGGGGCGGGAGTTTTCAATGAGCAGTTCTTC.

The CDR3 nucleotides read TGTGCCAGCAGTCCCCAGGGGAGCGCGAACACCGGGGAGCTGTTTTTT. It codes for CASSPQGSANTGELFF. The chain has TRBV27 and TRBJ2-2, with a tentative D call TRBD1 (6 bases). V lost 5 bases to trimming and J lost 0 bases, with 13 bases between them. The CDR3 is 16 amino acids. Looked up from germline, CDR1 is MNHEY and CDR2 is SMNVEV (reference sequence).

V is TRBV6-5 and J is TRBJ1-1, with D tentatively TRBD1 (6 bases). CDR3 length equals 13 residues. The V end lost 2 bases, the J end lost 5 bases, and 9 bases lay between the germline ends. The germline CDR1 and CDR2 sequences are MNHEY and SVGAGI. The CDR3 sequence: CASSYGGATEAFF. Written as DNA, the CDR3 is TGTGCCAGCAGTTACGGGGGGGCTACTGAAGCTTTCTTT.